What follows are 18 T cell receptor beta chains derived from one specimen sequenced in a study of glioma-infiltrating T cells after dendritic cell vaccination. Profiled with immunoSEQ multiplex PCR; TCRdb holds only in-frame clones, not every one. Of 90,000 to 100,000 clones detected, 70% to 80% appear once; the ten largest clones hold about 6.5%. The material was blood, obtained before dendritic cell vaccination. The receptor set was obtained from a human donor with glioblastoma.

This clone was picked up a small number of times. V gene TRBV10-3 combines with J gene TRBJ2-5, with 9 bases matching TRBD1. The trim removed 2 bases at V and 5 bases at J, leaving 12 bases unmatched. The germline CDR1 and CDR2 sequences are ENHRY and SYGVKD. CDR3 size: 17 residues. The CDR3 DNA reads TGTGCCATCAGTGAGGGTGCGGCCGGGACAGGGTACGAGACCCAGTACTTC. Amino acid sequence: CAISEGAAGTGYETQYF.

This sequence joins TRBV5-4 and TRBJ1-2; TRBD1 agrees at 7 bases. The junction had 19 bases not matched to a gene; V was cut back by 6 bases and J by 5 bases. This CDR3 has 17 amino acids. The germline gives CDR1 SGHNT, CDR2 YYREEE (reference sequence). The CDR3 sequence is CASTTPRRGQKGYGYTF. CDR3 sequence (DNA): TGTGCCAGCACCACTCCGCGGCGGGGACAGAAAGGGTATGGCTACACCTTC.

This clone was seen only once. This rearrangement joins TRBV6-5 to TRBJ2-7; the match to TRBD1 covers 9 bases. The CDR3 contains 14 residues. The germline V gene encodes CDR1 MNHEY and CDR2 SVGAGI. After removal of 8 bases from V and 3 bases from J, the junction contained 8 bases not matched to a gene. CDR3 in amino acids: CASVPGQGSYEQYF. In nucleotides, the CDR3 is TGTGCCAGCGTGCCTGGACAGGGGAGCTACGAGCAGTACTTC.

The chain uses TRBV19 and TRBJ1-5, with TRBD1 as a possible D gene (6 bases). CDR3 length: 14 residues. In germline, CDR1 is LNHDA, CDR2 SQIVND (reference sequence). The V end was cut by 5 bases, the J end by 2 bases, with 10 bases between. DNA for the CDR3: TGTGCCAGTAGTTTACAGGGAGGCAATCAGCCCCAGCATTTT. This translates into CASSLQGGNQPQHF.

The chain recombines TRBV5-1 with TRBJ2-5, with TRBD2 identical over 8 bases. The trim removed 5 bases at V and 2 bases at J, leaving 8 bases unmatched. This CDR3 contains 15 residues. Germline-derived CDR1 and CDR2 are SGHRS and YFSETQ. The CDR3, as DNA: TGCGCCAGCAGGGTTGACGGGAGGGGACAAGAGACCCAGTACTTC. It is translated as CASRVDGRGQETQYF.

Regarding this clone: At the DNA level, this CDR3 is encoded by other sequences in the same sample as well. DNA for the CDR3: TGTGCCAGCAGCACTCAGGGTAGCACTGAAGCTTTCTTT. Translated: CASSTQGSTEAFF. The V call is TRBV7-3, the J call TRBJ1-1; maybe TRBD1 (5 bases). V was pared by 5 bases and J by 4 bases, with 11 bases between. The CDR3 totals 13 residues. The germline CDR1 and CDR2 sequences are SGHTA and FQGTGA.

The genes are TRBV4-1 and TRBJ2-2; D unclear. The CDR3 has 14 amino acids. Germline V gives CDR1 MGHRA, CDR2 YSYEKL. V lost 11 bases and J lost 0, with 13 bases in between. The CDR3 loop is CAHPVQTNTGELFF. The DNA of the CDR3 is TGCGCCCATCCGGTACAGACGAACACCGGGGAGCTGTTTTTT.

J is TRBJ2-5 and V is TRBV7-9; 15 bases line up with TRBD2. This CDR3 has 16 amino acids. From germline, CDR1 is SEHNR and CDR2 FQNEAQ (reference sequence). The V segment lost 5 bases and the J segment 5 bases; nucleotides outside the gene matches: 6. CDR3 bases: TGTGCCAGCAGCCAGGGACTAGCGGGAGGTTTGGAGACCCAGTACTTC. It yields the protein CASSQGLAGGLETQYF.

The chain is built from TRBV27 and TRBJ2-7, with 9 nucleotides matching TRBD1. V trimming: 5 bases; J trimming: 7 bases; junction bases outside the gene matches: 6. Looked up from germline, CDR1 is MNHEY and CDR2 is SMNVEV (reference sequence). CDR3 size: 13 residues. CDR3 in DNA: TGTGCCAGCAGTCCCGGGACAGGGAAAGAGCAGTACTTC. Translated: CASSPGTGKEQYF.

The chain links TRBV21-1 to TRBJ1-2; the table's D call, TRBD1, was not checked against the DNA. TRBV21-1 is deemed a pseudogene. This CDR3 is built from 13 residues. The CDR3 sequence: CASSGTRDYGYTF. CDR3 coding DNA: TGTGCCAGCAGCGGGACAAGGGACTATGGCTACACCTTC.

CDR3 in DNA: TGTGCCAGCTCCCCCTTCCCACGGAACTATGGCTACACCTTC. This codes for CASSPFPRNYGYTF. V and J are TRBV18 and TRBJ1-2; D ambiguous. This CDR3 is built from 14 residues. V shed 6 bases and J shed 2 bases, with 13 bases lying between them. Germline V gene data show CDR1 as KGHSH and CDR2 as LQKENI.

This chain joins TRBV6-1 and TRBJ1-4; possibly TRBD1 for D (6 bases). The ends were cut back, 2 bases at V and 4 bases at J, with 17 bases in the middle. CDR3 length equals 17 residues. Germline-derived CDR1 and CDR2 are MNHNS and SASEGT. The CDR3 reads CASSESGRGALNEKLFF. Written as DNA, the CDR3 is TGTGCCAGCAGTGAATCAGGGCGGGGGGCACTTAATGAAAAACTGTTTTTT.

In the case of this clone: Other DNA sequences within the sample encode an identical CDR3. This chain connects TRBV29-1 to TRBJ1-1; TRBD1 matches 7 bases. Germline V gives CDR1 SQVTM, CDR2 ANQGSEA. This CDR3 is built from 12 residues. The ends lost 4 bases at V and 4 bases at J; junction bases unmatched: 3. The DNA of the CDR3 is TGCAGCGTTGTCAGGGGGGCCACTGAAGCTTTCTTT. As protein: CSVVRGATEAFF.

This clone appeared once. This sequence joins TRBV29-1 and TRBJ2-7; 8 nucleotides align to TRBD1. Germline V lookup: CDR1 SQVTM, CDR2 ANQGSEA. The ends lost 5 bases at V and 6 bases at J; junction bases unmatched: 3. The CDR3 consists of 11 residues. CDR3 DNA: TGCAGCGTTCAGACAGGGGCCGAGCAGTACTTC. The encoded protein is CSVQTGAEQYF.

In its sample, this clone was seen a few times. The J gene is TRBJ1-2, the V gene TRBV5-1, with 12 positions matching TRBD1. From germline, CDR1 is SGHRS and CDR2 YFSETQ. The CDR3 is 16 amino acids. J lost 7 bases, V lost 4 bases, and 11 bases had no gene match. In nucleotides, the CDR3 is TGCGCCAGCAGCCCCTCGGCTGGGACAGGGGGCTTTGGCTACACCTTC. Its translation: CASSPSAGTGGFGYTF.

The chain carries TRBV29-1 and TRBJ2-7; possibly TRBD2 for D (7 bases). Germline assignment: CDR1 SQVTM and CDR2 ANQGSEA. Between the trimmed V and J ends, which lost 6 bases and 4 bases, there was a span of 16 bases. The CDR3 covers 13 residues. The CDR3 reads CSVVEGGRYEQYF. The CDR3 region has the DNA TGCAGCGTGGTCGAGGGGGGGCGGTACGAGCAGTACTTC.

This clone was recorded only once. This chain connects TRBV5-1 to TRBJ2-1; 7 positions match TRBD2. Germline V CDR1 and CDR2: SGHRS, YFSETQ. The CDR3 runs 15 residues. V lost 3 bases, J lost 0 bases, and 3 bases stayed unmatched. CDR3 residues: CASSWASGSYNEQFF. The CDR3 nucleotides read TGCGCCAGCAGCTGGGCTAGCGGCTCCTACAATGAGCAGTTCTTC.

V and J are TRBV28 and TRBJ1-5, with 7 positions matching TRBD1. The CDR3 sequence is 15 residues long. From germline, CDR1 is MDHEN and CDR2 SYDVKM. The ends lost 6 bases at V and 3 bases at J; junction bases unmatched: 8. The chain's CDR3 is CASSLQGPNNQPQHF. CDR3 nucleotide sequence: TGTGCCAGCAGCTTACAGGGGCCGAACAATCAGCCCCAGCATTTT. Complete variable domain (other parts from reference TRBV28 and TRBJ1-5): DVKVTQSSRYLVKRTGEKVFLECVQDMDHENMFWYRQDPGLGLRLIYFSYDVKMKEKGDIPEGYSVSREKKERFSLILESASTNQTSMYLCASSLQGPNNQPQHFGDGTRLSIL.